This T cell receptor (beta chain) was profiled in a study of blood T cell repertoires in COVID-19. The protocol was immunoSEQ multiplex PCR, while the TCRdb copy is restricted to in-frame clones and leaves out a portion. The data contain 140,000 or so clones, approximately 80% of them singletons. Individuals in the exposed group had encountered a COVID-19 case within 2 weeks preceding study entry. Sequencing input: PBMCs or T cells enriched from blood (not recorded which). This TCR was sampled from a woman under 30 who had been exposed to COVID-19.

CDR3 sequence reads: CSVVMVAMNTEAFF. For the CDR3, the DNA is TGCAGCGTTGTTATGGTCGCTATGAACACTGAAGCTTTCTTT. The chain employs TRBV29-1 and TRBJ1-1; D is ambiguous. This CDR3 is built from 14 residues. Deletions cut 4 bases from V and 0 bases from J, with 12 bases between. Germline values: CDR1 SQVTM, CDR2 ANQGSEA.